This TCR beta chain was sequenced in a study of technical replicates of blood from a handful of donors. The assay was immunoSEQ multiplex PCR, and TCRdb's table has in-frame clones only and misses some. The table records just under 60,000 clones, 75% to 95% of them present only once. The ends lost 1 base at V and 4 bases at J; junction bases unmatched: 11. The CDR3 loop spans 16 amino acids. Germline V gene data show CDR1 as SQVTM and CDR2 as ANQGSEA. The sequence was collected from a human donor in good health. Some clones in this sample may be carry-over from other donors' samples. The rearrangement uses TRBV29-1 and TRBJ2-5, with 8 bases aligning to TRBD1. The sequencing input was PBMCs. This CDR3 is CSVEAGTGSQGETQYF. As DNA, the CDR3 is TGCAGCGTTGAAGCCGGGACAGGTAGTCAGGGAGAGACCCAGTACTTC.